This record looks at one T cell receptor (beta chain) sequence and its context. The antigen is undetermined. The source of the sample is a study of shared clonotypes between healthy human individuals. Study conclusions and caveats: Rarefaction analysis demonstrated incomplete sorted-subset sequencing notwithstanding large depth.

Libraries were prepared by immunoSEQ multiplex PCR; TCRdb keeps only in-frame clonotypes and omits some of them. This sample has over 850,000 clones, with 75% to 80% found just once. CDR1 and CDR2 from the germline V gene are MNHEY and SVGAGI. This CDR3 contains 16 residues. Trimming cost V 0 bases and J 6 bases; bases outside gene matches: 7. The donors were adults (healthy and HIV-negative) with no recent acute infections or vaccinations. Both subsets, CD45RA+ naive and CD45RA-negative memory, were split from the CD4+ cells. The sequenced sample was memory CD4+ T cells from PBMCs. The subset is: CD45RA-negative fraction. The V and J genes are TRBV6-5 and TRBJ2-1, with 8 bases lining up with TRBD2. The TCR sequence derives from a young man in good health. Some clones in this sample may be carry-over from other donors' samples. The CDR3 sequence: CASSYSSGNSGNEQFF. The CDR3, as DNA: TGTGCCAGCAGTTACTCTAGCGGGAATAGCGGCAATGAGCAGTTCTTC.